These 11 T cell receptor beta chains were all obtained from the same sample, sequenced in a study of shared clonotypes between healthy human individuals. Data came from immunoSEQ multiplex PCR; TCRdb stores just in-frame clones and leaves some out. The sample carries about a million clones, roughly 80% recorded once. The sequencing input was memory CD4+ T cells from PBMCs. The sample's subset: CD45RA-negative fraction. Receptor source: a man aged 18 to 29 in good health. Some clones in this sample may be carry-over from other donors' samples.

Only one count was recorded for this clone. CDR3 nucleotides: TGTGCCAGCAGCTTAGTAAGGTCGGCGACTGAAGCTTTCTTT. It codes for CASSLVRSATEAFF. The chain uses TRBV7-8 and TRBJ1-1, with no clear D. The CDR3 consists of 14 residues. The germline V and J ends were trimmed by 1 base and 5 bases, with 11 bases remaining between them. Germline assignment: CDR1 SGHVS and CDR2 FQNEAQ.

The CDR3 coding sequence is TGTGCCACCTCCAGGGTACCTAACTATGGCTACACCTTC. It encodes CATSRVPNYGYTF. The rearrangement joins TRBV2 to TRBJ1-2, with a possible D match to TRBD1 (5 bases). CDR3 length equals 13 residues. Looked up from germline, CDR1 is SNHLY and CDR2 is FYNNEI. V was trimmed by 10 bases and J by 0 bases, leaving 12 bases between them.

V is TRBV6-6 and J is TRBJ1-4; D not resolved. Trimming took 5 bases from V and 5 from J, leaving 18 bases between them. Germline V gene data show CDR1 as MNHNY and CDR2 as SVGAGI (reference sequence). The CDR3 consists of 16 residues. CDR3 nucleotides: TGTGCCAGCAGTAAGGGATATTGGGCGGGAAATGAAAAACTGTTTTTT. Amino acid sequence: CASSKGYWAGNEKLFF.

The chain carries TRBV18 and TRBJ1-2, with a weak D call TRBD1 (5 bases). Trimming removed 3 bases at V and 4 bases at J, with 15 bases between. CDR1 is KGHSH and CDR2 is LQKENI in the germline V gene. There are 15 residues in the CDR3. The CDR3 is CASSPGQDWSYGYTF. As DNA, the CDR3 is TGTGCCAGCTCACCGGGGCAGGATTGGAGCTATGGCTACACCTTC.

The V gene is TRBV4-3, the J gene TRBJ1-5; no clear D gene. CDR1 is LGHNA and CDR2 is YSLEER in the germline V gene. The CDR3 spans 14 residues. V was trimmed by 0 bases and J by 9 bases, leaving 12 bases between them. Written as DNA, the CDR3 is TGCGCCAGCAGCCAAGACGCCCATTTACGGCCCCAGCATTTT. It yields the protein CASSQDAHLRPQHF.

This chain connects TRBV2 to TRBJ2-7, with 12 bases identical to TRBD1. CDR1 is SNHLY and CDR2 is FYNNEI in the germline V gene. V lost 9 bases and J lost 4; bases outside the gene matches: 7. The CDR3 contains 14 residues. The CDR3 sequence: CASMGQGALYEQYF. The CDR3 bases are TGTGCCAGTATGGGACAGGGGGCATTATACGAGCAGTACTTC.

The chain couples TRBV28 to TRBJ2-7; 12 nucleotides match TRBD2. V was clipped by 4 bases and J by 1 base; unmatched bases: 5. Germline assignment: CDR1 MDHEN and CDR2 SYDVKM. This CDR3 has 16 residues. The CDR3 spells CASSSALAGGSYEQYF. CDR3 nucleotides: TGTGCCAGCAGTTCCGCCCTAGCGGGAGGGTCCTACGAGCAGTACTTC.

The chain employs TRBV19 and TRBJ2-7, with 9 bases lining up with TRBD1. Germline V gene data show CDR1 as LNHDA and CDR2 as SQIVND (reference sequence). This CDR3 has 14 amino acids. J lost 2 bases, V lost 7 bases, and 6 bases had no gene match. The CDR3 region has the DNA TGTGCCAGTAAGAGGACAGGGGACGCCTACGAGCAGTACTTC. It encodes CASKRTGDAYEQYF. The full variable domain, rest sourced from reference TRBV19 and TRBJ2-7, is DGGITQSPKYLFRKEGQNVTLSCEQNLNHDAMYWYRQDPGQGLRLIYYSQIVNDFQKGDIAEGYSVSREKKESFPLTVTSAQKNPTAFYLCASKRTGDAYEQYFGPGTRLTVT.

The chain uses TRBV27 and TRBJ2-5; the D call may be TRBD1 or TRBD2 (7 bases each). The germline V and J ends were trimmed by 6 bases and 2 bases, with 13 bases remaining between them. Germline assignment: CDR1 MNHEY and CDR2 SMNVEV (reference sequence). CDR3 length: 14 residues. CDR3 DNA: TGTGCCAGCAGACCAGGGGGGGGACAAGAGACCCAGTACTTC. Protein product: CASRPGGGQETQYF.

The chain recombines TRBV9 with TRBJ1-3, with 7 bases lining up with TRBD1. The ends lost 3 bases at V and 4 bases at J; junction bases unmatched: 10. Germline CDR1 is SGDLS and CDR2 is YYNGEE. The CDR3 length is 16 residues. The CDR3 DNA sequence: TGTGCCAGCAGCGCACAAACCACAGGGGCCGGAAACACCATATATTTT. Its protein product is CASSAQTTGAGNTIYF.

This clone was seen repeatedly, ten times or more. The chain employs TRBV28 and TRBJ1-1, with a weak D call TRBD1 (6 bases). Germline-derived CDR1 and CDR2 are MDHEN and SYDVKM. This CDR3 has 13 residues. The V end lost 6 bases, the J end lost 11 bases, and 19 bases lay between the germline ends. The CDR3 bases are TGTGCCAGCAGGAAGACGGCCGGGACATTGGCTTTCTTT. It specifies CASRKTAGTLAFF.